This TCR beta chain stems from a study of CD8+CD57+ T cells in acquired aplastic anemia. Study-wide context: Mean DNA quantity obtained from sorted CD4+ and CD8+ cells was around 3.2 ug.

The template for TCR beta VDJ and CDR3 sequence profiling was genomic DNA. TCRdb reanalysed the reads using MiXCR and keeps one entry per CDR3 protein. The profile covers 150,000 to 200,000 distinct CDR3 sequences, with 64% appearing a single time and approximately 44% taken by the ten largest. Details on this clonotype: An end of the junction does not agree with germline; a read error may underlie this.

Germline V gene lookup returns CDR1 SGHKS and CDR2 YYEKEE (reference sequence). The CDR3 runs 16 residues. This clonotype was sampled from a human donor with severe aplastic anemia or a healthy control (not recorded which). The chain combines TRBV5-5 with TRBJ1-6; D ambiguous. Sequenced: sorted CD4+, CD8+, or CD8+CD57+ T cells (not recorded which) from PBMCs. The CDR3 here is CASSQLSGEGKSPLHF. CDR3 in DNA: TGCGCCAGCAGCCAACTATCGGGAGAAGGGAAATCACCCCTCCACTTT. Full variable domain (remainder filled in from reference TRBV5-5 and TRBJ1-6): DAGVTQSPTHLIKTRGQQVTLRCSPISGHKSVSWYQQVLGQGPQFIFQYYEKEERGRGNFPDRFSARQFPNYSSELNVNALLLGDSALYLCASSQLSGEGKSPLHFGNGTRLTVT.